The 25 T cell receptor beta chains below were found in one sample sequenced in a study of blood T cell repertoires in COVID-19. The assay was immunoSEQ multiplex PCR, and TCRdb's table has in-frame clones only and misses some. Counted here are approximately 210,000 clones, about 80% occurring once; the ten biggest clones make up 15%. The material sequenced was PBMCs or T cells enriched from blood (not recorded which). The receptors derive from a man aged 35 to 55 who had recovered from COVID-19.

This sequence joins TRBV7-9 and TRBJ2-1; D ambiguous. The CDR3 contains 15 residues. The V end was cut by 1 base, the J end by 6 bases, with 13 bases between. Germline V gives CDR1 SEHNR, CDR2 FQNEAQ (reference sequence). The chain's CDR3 is CASSLVRAIANEQFF. CDR3 nucleotides: TGTGCCAGCAGCTTAGTTCGTGCTATAGCCAATGAGCAGTTCTTC.

The chain combines TRBV5-6 with TRBJ1-2; 7 bases map to TRBD1. The CDR3 has 15 residues. V gave up 4 bases and J gave up 4 bases; unmatched junction bases: 10. Germline V gene lookup returns CDR1 SGHDT and CDR2 YYEEEE. The CDR3 sequence: CASSLSQGIRYGYTF. The CDR3, as DNA: TGTGCCAGCAGCCTCTCACAGGGGATCCGCTATGGCTACACCTTC.

This sequence joins TRBV3-1 (or the pseudogene TRBV3-2) and TRBJ1-1; D possibly corresponds to TRBD1 (6 bases). CDR1 is LGHDT, CDR2 YNNKEL, per germline (reference sequence). The germline V and J ends were trimmed by 4 bases and 1 base, with 10 bases remaining between them. This CDR3 is 14 amino acids long. The CDR3 DNA reads as TGTGCCAGCAGCCTCCCGGACAGGAACACTGAAGCTTTCTTT. This codes for CASSLPDRNTEAFF.

This chain joins TRBV9 and TRBJ2-5; tentatively, D is TRBD2 (6 bases). With 4 bases removed from V and 1 base from J, the gap between germline ends came to 8 bases. The CDR3 totals 13 residues. Germline values: CDR1 SGDLS, CDR2 YYNGEE. The CDR3 here is CASSLSGQETQYF. CDR3 nucleotide sequence: TGTGCCAGCAGCCTTAGCGGCCAAGAGACCCAGTACTTC.

This rearrangement joins TRBV7-3 to TRBJ1-2; TRBD1 might be the D (6 bases). V was pared by 4 bases and J by 6 bases, with 21 bases between. Per the germline V gene, CDR1 is SGHTA and CDR2 is FQGTGA. The CDR3 is 16 residues long. As DNA, the CDR3 is TGTGCCAGCAGCTCGGGTCCGTTCAGGGGAGGGGATGGCTACACCTTC. Translated, it gives CASSSGPFRGGDGYTF.

The chain combines TRBV7-9 with TRBJ1-5; the D gene is possibly TRBD1 (6 bases). CDR3 length: 14 amino acids. Germline CDR1 SEHNR, CDR2 FQNEAQ (reference sequence). V lost 5 bases to trimming and J lost 7 bases, with 15 bases between them. The CDR3 spells CASSAPEGVQPQHF. In DNA form, the CDR3 reads TGTGCCAGCAGCGCCCCAGAGGGGGTGCAGCCCCAGCATTTT.

V is TRBV11-1 and J is TRBJ1-3; tentative D call: TRBD1 (5 bases). The CDR3 loop spans 16 amino acids. The V gene's germline CDR1 is SGHAT and CDR2 FQDESV (reference sequence). Trimming left V 5 bases short and J 0 bases short, with 14 bases between. The CDR3 region is CASSTGGKSSGNTIYF. The CDR3 DNA reads TGTGCCAGCAGCACAGGCGGGAAGAGCTCTGGAAACACCATATATTTT.

The V gene is TRBV7-2, the J gene TRBJ1-1; TRBD1 agrees at 10 bases. The germline CDR1 and CDR2 sequences are SGHTA and FQGNSA. The junction had 7 bases not matched to a gene; V was cut back by 1 base and J by 11 bases. CDR3 size: 14 residues. The CDR3 DNA follows: TGTGCCAGCAGCTTAGTGACAGGGGGCAGCTGGGCTTTCTTT. Translation gives CASSLVTGGSWAFF.

The rearrangement uses TRBV28 and TRBJ1-5, with D possibly TRBD1 on 6 matching bases. Germline CDR1 and CDR2: MDHEN and SYDVKM. V shed 2 bases and J shed 5 bases, with 13 bases lying between them. The CDR3 is 15 residues long. The CDR3 DNA sequence: TGTGCCAGCAGTTTAAATTGGGGGGGCGATCAGCCCCAGCATTTT. This gives the protein CASSLNWGGDQPQHF.

The chain links TRBV28 to TRBJ1-1; D perhaps matches TRBD1 (5 bases). CDR1 and CDR2 (germline): MDHEN, SYDVKM. V gave up 2 bases and J gave up 11 bases, with 15 bases separating them. CDR3 length: 13 residues. CDR3 in amino acids: CASSLMQGPGAFF. CDR3 coding DNA: TGTGCCAGCAGTTTAATGCAGGGCCCTGGCGCTTTCTTT.

The CDR3 DNA is TGCGCCAGCAGCCGACAGAATCTAATGAACACTGAAGCTTTCTTT. This encodes CASSRQNLMNTEAFF. The V and J genes are TRBV4-1 and TRBJ1-1; tentative D call: TRBD1 (5 bases). This CDR3 comprises 15 residues. Germline values: CDR1 MGHRA, CDR2 YSYEKL. V was cut by 4 bases and J by 0 bases, with 12 bases left in between.

This clone was counted once. The V gene is TRBV28, the J gene TRBJ1-4; a possible D gene is TRBD1 (6 bases). The CDR3 is 14 residues long. Germline V CDR1 and CDR2: MDHEN, SYDVKM. The V end lost 5 bases, the J end lost 5 bases, and 12 bases lay between the germline ends. The CDR3 region is CASSGTGTNEKLFF. CDR3 nucleotide sequence: TGTGCCAGCAGTGGAACAGGGACCAATGAAAAACTGTTTTTT.

The V and J genes are TRBV7-9 and TRBJ1-2; possibly TRBD1 for D (6 bases). There are 15 residues in the CDR3. Trimming took 1 base from V and 3 from J, leaving 12 bases between them. Germline assignment: CDR1 SEHNR and CDR2 FQNEAQ (reference sequence). The CDR3 bases are TGTGCCAGCAGCTTAGGGAGAGGGGGGGACTATGGCTACACCTTC. This sequence encodes CASSLGRGGDYGYTF.

The genes are TRBV29-1 and TRBJ1-2, with a weak D call TRBD1 (6 bases). This CDR3 is 11 amino acids long. V lost 7 bases, J lost 6 bases, and 12 bases lay in between. Germline CDR1 reads SQVTM; CDR2 reads ANQGSEA. For the CDR3, the DNA is TGCAGCGGGGGCTACAGGGATGGCTACACCTTC. Amino acids: CSGGYRDGYTF.

This chain connects TRBV2 to TRBJ2-1, with 7 bases matching TRBD2. Per the germline V gene, CDR1 is SNHLY and CDR2 is FYNNEI. V lost 7 bases and J lost 10; bases outside the gene matches: 13. This CDR3 has 14 amino acids. The CDR3 coding sequence is TGTGCCAGCAACTGGGGAGCGGGGATGTGGGAGCAGTTCTTC. Its translation: CASNWGAGMWEQFF.

CDR3 sequence reads: CASTLWGADEAFF. The CDR3 region has the DNA TGTGCCAGCACCTTATGGGGCGCCGATGAAGCTTTCTTT. The J gene is TRBJ1-1, the V gene TRBV5-5; D is possibly TRBD1 (5 bases). The CDR3 contains 13 residues. Germline CDR1 and CDR2: SGHKS and YYEKEE (reference sequence). Deletions cut 6 bases from V and 7 bases from J, with 16 bases between.

The chain recombines TRBV2 with TRBJ1-3, with a tentative D call TRBD1 (6 bases). V lost 6 bases to trimming and J lost 4 bases, with 16 bases between them. The germline gives CDR1 SNHLY, CDR2 FYNNEI. The CDR3 contains 15 residues. DNA of the CDR3: TGTGCCAGCAGGAGGACAGCCACCCTCGGAAACACCATATATTTT. Amino acid sequence: CASRRTATLGNTIYF. The whole variable domain, filled in from reference TRBV2 and TRBJ1-3, reads EPEVTQTPSHQVTQMGQEVILRCVPISNHLYFYWYRQILGQKVEFLVSFYNNEISEKSEIFDDQFSVERPDGSNFTLKIRSTKLEDSAMYFCASRRTATLGNTIYFGEGSWLTVV.

J is TRBJ1-2 and V is TRBV9; D not certain. CDR3 length: 14 residues. V was clipped by 1 base and J by 4 bases, with 11 bases between them. Germline CDR1 and CDR2: SGDLS and YYNGEE. DNA of the CDR3: TGTGCCAGCAGCGTACAGGTAGACGGCTATGGCTACACCTTC. It encodes CASSVQVDGYGYTF.

V gene TRBV15 combines with J gene TRBJ1-5; 7 bases align to TRBD1. Trimming cost V 1 base and J 1 base; bases outside gene matches: 4. The CDR3 totals 16 residues. Germline CDR1 LNHNV, CDR2 YYDKDF (reference sequence). The CDR3 nucleotides are TGTGCCACCAGCAGAGGACAGGGTCGGAGCAATCAGCCCCAGCATTTT. Translating gives CATSRGQGRSNQPQHF.

This chain connects TRBV5-1 to TRBJ1-1, with 7 bases lining up with TRBD1. The CDR3 has 15 amino acids. J was trimmed by 5 bases and V by 4 bases; bases with no gene match: 11. Germline V gene data show CDR1 as SGHRS and CDR2 as YFSETQ. The DNA for the CDR3 is TGCGCCAGCAGCGGATGGACAGGCGGCGAAACTGAAGCTTTCTTT. It encodes CASSGWTGGETEAFF.

The chain combines TRBV30 with TRBJ1-1; TRBD1 aligns across 9 bases. V was clipped by 2 bases and J by 5 bases; unmatched bases: 12. The CDR3 length is 16 residues. Germline loops: CDR1 GTSNPN, CDR2 SVGIG (reference sequence). As DNA, the CDR3 is TGTGCCTGGAGTACCGACCCGGGACAGGGTAATACTGAAGCTTTCTTT. This sequence encodes CAWSTDPGQGNTEAFF.

The CDR3 sequence is CASSLLSVSGYTF. The CDR3 bases are TGTGCCAGCAGCTTGCTTTCCGTCTCTGGCTACACCTTC. The rearrangement uses TRBV5-6 and TRBJ1-2; no definite D call. Per the germline V gene, CDR1 is SGHDT and CDR2 is YYEEEE. The CDR3 length is 13 residues. The germline V and J ends were trimmed by 1 base and 7 bases, with 11 bases remaining between them.

The rearrangement links TRBV5-4 to TRBJ2-5, with TRBD2 matching 8 bases. This CDR3 contains 17 residues. CDR1 is SGHNT and CDR2 is YYREEE in the germline V gene (reference sequence). V shed 4 bases, J shed 4 bases, and the junction held 15 bases outside the gene matches. The CDR3 region is CASSPGGWTGIGETQYF. The CDR3 region has the DNA TGTGCCAGCAGCCCGGGGGGGTGGACGGGGATCGGAGAGACCCAGTACTTC. The whole variable domain, remainder taken from reference TRBV5-4 and TRBJ2-5, is ETGVTQSPTHLIKTRGQQVTLRCSSQSGHNTVSWYQQALGQGPQFIFQYYREEENGRGNFPPRFSGLQFPNYSSELNVNALELDDSALYLCASSPGGWTGIGETQYFGPGTRLLVL.

This chain connects TRBV5-1 to TRBJ2-1; 8 bases are shared with TRBD2. Per germline, CDR1 SGHRS and CDR2 YFSETQ. J gave up 8 bases and V 4 bases, and 14 bases lay outside the gene matches. The CDR3 totals 16 residues. The CDR3 DNA sequence: TGCGCCAGCAGCCCCTTAACCGGGAGGGCCGGTTATGAGCAGTTCTTC. It is translated as CASSPLTGRAGYEQFF.

In its sample, this clone was seen a few times. CDR3 in DNA: TGTGCCAGCAGCCAAGCGGCTAGCGGGGGCCCAACCAACAATGAGCAGTTCTTC. It translates to CASSQAASGGPTNNEQFF. J is TRBJ2-1 and V is TRBV4-2; 10 bases match TRBD2. J was trimmed by 5 bases and V by 1 base; bases with no gene match: 11. The germline CDR1 and CDR2 sequences are LGHNA and YNFKEQ. The CDR3 has 18 residues.